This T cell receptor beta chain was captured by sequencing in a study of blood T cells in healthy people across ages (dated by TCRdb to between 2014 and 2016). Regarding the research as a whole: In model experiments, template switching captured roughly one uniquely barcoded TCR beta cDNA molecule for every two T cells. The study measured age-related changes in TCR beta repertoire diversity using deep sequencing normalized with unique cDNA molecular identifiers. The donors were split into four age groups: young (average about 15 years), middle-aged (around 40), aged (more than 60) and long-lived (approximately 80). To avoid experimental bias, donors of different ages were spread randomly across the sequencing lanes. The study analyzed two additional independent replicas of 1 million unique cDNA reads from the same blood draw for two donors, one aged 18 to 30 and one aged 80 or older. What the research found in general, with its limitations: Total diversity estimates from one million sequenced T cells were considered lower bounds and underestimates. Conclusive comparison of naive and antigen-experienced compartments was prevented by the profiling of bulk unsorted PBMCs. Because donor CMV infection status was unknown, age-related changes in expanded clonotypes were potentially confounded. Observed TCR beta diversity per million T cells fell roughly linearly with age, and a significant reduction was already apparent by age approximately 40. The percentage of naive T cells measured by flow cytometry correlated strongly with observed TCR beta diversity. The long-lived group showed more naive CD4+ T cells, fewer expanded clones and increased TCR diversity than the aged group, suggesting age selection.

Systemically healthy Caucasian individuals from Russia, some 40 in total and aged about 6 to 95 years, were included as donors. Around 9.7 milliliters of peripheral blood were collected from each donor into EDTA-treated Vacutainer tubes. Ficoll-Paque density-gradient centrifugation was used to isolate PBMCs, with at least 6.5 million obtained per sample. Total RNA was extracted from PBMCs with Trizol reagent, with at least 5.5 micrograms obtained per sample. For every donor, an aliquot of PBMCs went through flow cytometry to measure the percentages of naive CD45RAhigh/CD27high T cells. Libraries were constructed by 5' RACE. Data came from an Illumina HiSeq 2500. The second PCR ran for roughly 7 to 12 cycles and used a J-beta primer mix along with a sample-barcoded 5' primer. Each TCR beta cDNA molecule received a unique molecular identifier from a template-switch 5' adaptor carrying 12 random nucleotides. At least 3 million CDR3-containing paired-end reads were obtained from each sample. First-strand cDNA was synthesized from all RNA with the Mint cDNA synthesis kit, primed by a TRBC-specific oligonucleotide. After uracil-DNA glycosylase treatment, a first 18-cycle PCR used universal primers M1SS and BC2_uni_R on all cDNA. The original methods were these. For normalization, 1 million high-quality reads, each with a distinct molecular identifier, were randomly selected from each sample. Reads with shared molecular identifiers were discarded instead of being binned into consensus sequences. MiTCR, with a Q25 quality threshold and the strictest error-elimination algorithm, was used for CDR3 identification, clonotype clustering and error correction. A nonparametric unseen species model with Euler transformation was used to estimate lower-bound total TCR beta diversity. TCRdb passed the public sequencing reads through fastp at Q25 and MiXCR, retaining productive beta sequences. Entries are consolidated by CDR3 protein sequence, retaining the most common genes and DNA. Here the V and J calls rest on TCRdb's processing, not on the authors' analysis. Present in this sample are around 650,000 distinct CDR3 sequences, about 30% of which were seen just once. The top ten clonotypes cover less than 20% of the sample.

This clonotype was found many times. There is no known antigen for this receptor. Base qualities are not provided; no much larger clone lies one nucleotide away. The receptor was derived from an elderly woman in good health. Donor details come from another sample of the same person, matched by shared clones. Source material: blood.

The nucleotide sequence reads TGCAGTGCTAGAGAGTCTAGAGATAATCAGCCCCAGCATTTT. This is translated as CSARESRDNQPQHF. The rearranged chain carries TRBV20-1 and TRBJ1-5; the D gene remains uncertain. Via the germline V gene (reference sequence), CDR1 is DFQATT and CDR2 SNEGSKA. Its CDR3 holds 14 amino acids, cysteine through phenylalanine. Here the CDR3 DNA is all that survives: 42 bases in frame from base 1. The trim is 0 bases for V and 4 bases for J, with a gap of 10 bases between the germline ends.